These 18 T cell receptor beta chains share one sample of origin, sequenced in a study of cytomegalovirus exposure and HLA in healthy donors. 60 Vbeta and 13 Jbeta primers were used in PCR. The table came from immunoSEQ multiplex PCR; TCRdb's copy has only in-frame clones and leaves some out. The table for this sample gives about 77,000 clones. Sequenced: PBMCs. The source is a man aged 50 to 59 in good health and CMV-seropositive.

This chain uses TRBV6-4 with TRBJ1-5; 7 nucleotides align to TRBD1. J lost 0 bases, V lost 5 bases, and 10 bases had no gene match. The length of the CDR3 is 17 residues. Germline CDR1 reads MRHNA; CDR2 reads SNTAGT. The CDR3 here is CASSPLTGRNSNQPQHF. In DNA form, the CDR3 reads TGTGCCAGCAGTCCTTTGACAGGGCGTAATAGCAATCAGCCCCAGCATTTT.

The rearrangement links TRBV6-5 to TRBJ1-4; perhaps TRBD1 as D (6 bases). V lost 6 bases to trimming and J lost 6 bases, with 14 bases between them. The CDR3 is 14 amino acids. In germline, CDR1 is MNHEY, CDR2 SVGAGI. This CDR3 is CASSPRGRDEKLFF. CDR3 DNA sequence: TGTGCCAGCAGCCCCAGGGGTAGGGATGAAAAACTGTTTTTT.

This rearrangement joins TRBV6-4 to TRBJ2-7; 8 bases match TRBD1. The CDR3 sequence is 14 residues long. Per the germline V gene, CDR1 is MRHNA and CDR2 is SNTAGT. V lost 3 bases, J lost 3 bases, and 4 bases stayed unmatched. The CDR3 DNA sequence: TGTGCCAGCAGTGAAGGGACAGGTGGCTACGAGCAGTACTTC. It is translated as CASSEGTGGYEQYF.

This chain uses TRBV19 with TRBJ1-2, with D possibly being TRBD1 (6 bases). The germline V gene has CDR1 LNHDA and CDR2 SQIVND (reference sequence). The V end was cut by 8 bases, the J end by 4 bases, with 14 bases between. There are 13 residues in the CDR3. The CDR3: CASRDLGAYGYTF. The DNA of the CDR3 is TGTGCCAGTCGAGATTTGGGGGCCTATGGCTACACCTTC.

The gene calls are TRBV9 and TRBJ2-3; 9 nucleotides match TRBD1. Germline lookup yields CDR1 SGDLS and CDR2 YYNGEE. Trimming at V came to 5 bases and at J to 5 bases, leaving 12 bases not matched to a gene. The CDR3 is 16 residues long. This CDR3 reads CASSAPGQGTLDTQYF. CDR3 DNA sequence: TGTGCCAGCAGTGCACCCGGACAGGGGACTTTAGATACGCAGTATTTT.

The CDR3 DNA is TGCGCCAGCACCCCAGAGGGGACTGCTATCACAGATACGCAGTATTTT. This gives the protein CASTPEGTAITDTQYF. The chain links TRBV4-1 to TRBJ2-3, with D possibly matching TRBD2 (6 bases). CDR3 size: 16 residues. Between the trimmed V and J ends, which lost 7 bases and 2 bases, there was a span of 19 bases. CDR1 is MGHRA, CDR2 YSYEKL, per germline.

The rearrangement joins TRBV6-5 to TRBJ1-4; 8 nucleotides match TRBD1. V shed 4 bases, J shed 3 bases, and the junction held 7 bases outside the gene matches. This CDR3 is 16 amino acids long. CDR1 MNHEY and CDR2 SVGAGI come from the germline V gene. The CDR3 sequence is CASSSFTTGANEKLFF. In nucleotides, the CDR3 is TGTGCCAGCAGTTCCTTCACGACAGGGGCTAATGAAAAACTGTTTTTT.

The rearrangement uses TRBV27 and TRBJ1-1; D may be TRBD1 (5 bases). CDR1 and CDR2 from the germline V gene are MNHEY and SMNVEV (reference sequence). This CDR3 comprises 12 residues. The CDR3: CASGHTNTEAFF. Written as DNA, the CDR3 is TGTGCTTCAGGGCACACGAACACTGAAGCTTTCTTT.

V usage is TRBV19 and J usage is TRBJ1-3; D is unclear. V lost 2 bases and J lost 0, with 8 bases in between. The V gene's germline CDR1 is LNHDA and CDR2 SQIVND (reference sequence). The length of the CDR3 is 15 residues. The CDR3 loop reads CASSIRHFSGNTIYF. The CDR3 DNA sequence: TGTGCCAGTAGTATACGACACTTCTCTGGAAACACCATATATTTT.

The chain couples TRBV7-9 to TRBJ1-1; TRBD1 might be the D (5 bases). Trimming removed 7 bases from V and 0 bases from J, with 9 bases in between. Germline-derived CDR1 and CDR2 are SEHNR and FQNEAQ (reference sequence). The length of the CDR3 is 13 residues. The DNA of the CDR3 is TGTGCCAGCACCAAGGGGTTGAACACTGAAGCTTTCTTT. Protein product: CASTKGLNTEAFF.

The V call is TRBV29-1, the J call TRBJ1-2; D is ambiguous. V was pared by 7 bases and J by 6 bases, with 15 bases between. Germline values: CDR1 SQVTM, CDR2 ANQGSEA. The CDR3 is 12 residues long. CDR3 residues: CSAAAAAHGYTF. The DNA for the CDR3 is TGCAGCGCCGCGGCGGCGGCCCATGGCTACACCTTC.

The chain couples TRBV10-2 to TRBJ1-1; D perhaps matches TRBD1 (6 bases). Deletions cut 4 bases from V and 3 bases from J, with 15 bases between. Germline assignment: CDR1 WSHSY and CDR2 SAAADI. CDR3 length equals 15 residues. The DNA for the CDR3 is TGCGCCAGCAGTGTCGAAGGGGGAGCGGACACTGAAGCTTTCTTT. It yields the protein CASSVEGGADTEAFF.

The V call is TRBV30, the J call TRBJ2-2; D remains unclear. V lost 0 bases, J lost 6 bases, and 11 bases lay in between. The CDR3 sequence is 14 residues long. Germline V gene sequence: CDR1 GTSNPN, CDR2 SVGIG (reference sequence). As DNA, the CDR3 is TGTGCCTGGAGTGTAGGCCGCGGCGCCGGGGAGCTGTTTTTT. Translated: CAWSVGRGAGELFF. Variable domain in full (rest from reference TRBV30 and TRBJ2-2): SQTIHQWPATLVQPVGSPLSLECTVEGTSNPNLYWYRQAAGRGLQLLFYSVGIGQISSEVPQNLSASRPQDRQFILSSKKLLLSDSGFYLCAWSVGRGAGELFFGEGSRLTVL.

The V gene is TRBV6-5, the J gene TRBJ1-3, with a weak D call TRBD1 (5 bases). Between the trimmed V and J ends, which lost 6 bases and 5 bases, there was a span of 11 bases. The CDR3 consists of 13 residues. Germline values: CDR1 MNHEY, CDR2 SVGAGI. As DNA, the CDR3 is TGTGCCAGCAGGGGGCCCTTAAGAAACACCATATATTTT. It is translated as CASRGPLRNTIYF.

The chain employs TRBV28 and TRBJ1-2, with D perhaps TRBD1 (6 bases). Trimming shortened V by 4 bases and J by 8 bases, and 14 bases separated the two germline ends. The CDR3 has 13 residues. Germline V CDR1 and CDR2: MDHEN, SYDVKM. This CDR3 reads CASSWGGPVGYTF. The CDR3 nucleotides read TGTGCCAGCAGTTGGGGGGGGCCTGTAGGCTACACCTTC.

The CDR3 loop reads CARRSARRGPPYGYTF. The CDR3 DNA is TGTGCCAGAAGGTCTGCTCGTAGAGGGCCGCCCTATGGCTACACCTTC. The chain couples TRBV5-3 to TRBJ1-2; no definite D call. TRBV5-3 has ORF status, its function being uncertain. Trimming shortened V by 5 bases and J by 4 bases, and 21 bases separated the two germline ends. The CDR3 loop spans 16 amino acids.

V and J are TRBV5-6 and TRBJ2-7; the match to TRBD2 covers 7 bases. Per germline, CDR1 SGHDT and CDR2 YYEEEE. There are 13 residues in the CDR3. The V gene end was trimmed by 3 bases and the J gene end by 6 bases; junction bases not matched to a gene: 6. The CDR3 DNA follows: TGTGCCAGCAGCTCCGGGACTACCGTCGAGCAGTACTTC. The encoded protein is CASSSGTTVEQYF.

The J gene is TRBJ2-1, the V gene TRBV6-5, with D maybe TRBD2 (6 bases). This CDR3 region has 15 residues. The V end lost 5 bases, the J end lost 4 bases, and 15 bases lay between the germline ends. Germline V gene data show CDR1 as MNHEY and CDR2 as SVGAGI. CDR3 in DNA: TGTGCCAGCAGTCCGGGACTTTTACTATACAATGAGCAGTTCTTC. This translates into CASSPGLLLYNEQFF.